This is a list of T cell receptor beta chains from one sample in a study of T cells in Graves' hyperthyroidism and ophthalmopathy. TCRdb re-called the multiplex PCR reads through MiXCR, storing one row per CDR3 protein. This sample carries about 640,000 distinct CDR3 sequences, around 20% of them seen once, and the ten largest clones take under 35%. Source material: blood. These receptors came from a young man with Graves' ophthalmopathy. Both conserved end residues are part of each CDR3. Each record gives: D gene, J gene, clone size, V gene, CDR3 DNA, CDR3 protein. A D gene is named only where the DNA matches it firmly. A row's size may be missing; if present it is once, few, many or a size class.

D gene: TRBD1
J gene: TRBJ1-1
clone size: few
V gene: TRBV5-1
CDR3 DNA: TGCGCCAGCAGCTTTAACAGGGGGCCTAGTTCTGATGAAGCTTTCTTT
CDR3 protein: CASSFNRGPSSDEAFF

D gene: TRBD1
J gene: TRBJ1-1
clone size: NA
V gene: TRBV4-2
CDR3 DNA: TGTGCCAGCAGCCAATCCTTGGGACAGACCCATGAAGCTTTCTTT
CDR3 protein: CASSQSLGQTHEAFF

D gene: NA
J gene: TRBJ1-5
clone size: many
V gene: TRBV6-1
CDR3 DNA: TGTGCCAGCAGTGAAGCCCCGGCGTCGGGCAATCAGCCCCAGCATTTT
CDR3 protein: CASSEAPASGNQPQHF

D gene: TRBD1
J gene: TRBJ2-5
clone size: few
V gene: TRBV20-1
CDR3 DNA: TGCAGTGCTAATCCTACAGGGGGATACCAAGAGACCCAGTACTTC
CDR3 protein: CSANPTGGYQETQYF

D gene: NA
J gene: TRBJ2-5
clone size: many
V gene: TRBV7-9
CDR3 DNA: TGTGCCAGCAGAAGCCGGGGGAGCCAAGAGACCCAGTACTTC
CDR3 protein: CASRSRGSQETQYF

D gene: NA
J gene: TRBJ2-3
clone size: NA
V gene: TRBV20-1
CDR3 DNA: TGCAGTGCTAGAGATAGGGGTGGCTCGGGTACGCAGTATTTT
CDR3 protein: CSARDRGGSGTQYF

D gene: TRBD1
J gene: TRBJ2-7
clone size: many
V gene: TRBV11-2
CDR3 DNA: TGTGCCAGCAGCTCCCTACAGGGGAGAACCTACGAGCAGTACTTC
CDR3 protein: CASSSLQGRTYEQYF

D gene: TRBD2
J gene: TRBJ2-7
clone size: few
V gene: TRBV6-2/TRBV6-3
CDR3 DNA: TGTGCCAGCACTCGCAGCGGGAGGGCCTTCGAGCAGTACTTC
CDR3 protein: CASTRSGRAFEQYF

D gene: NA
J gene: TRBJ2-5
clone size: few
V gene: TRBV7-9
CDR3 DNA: TGTGCCAGCAGCTTAGGGGCTGAAGAGACCCAGTACTTC
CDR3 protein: CASSLGAEETQYF

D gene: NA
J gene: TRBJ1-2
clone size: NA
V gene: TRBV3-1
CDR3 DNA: TGTGCCAGCAGCCGCAGACAGAAGCTGGACTATGGCTACACCTTC
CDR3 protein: CASSRRQKLDYGYTF

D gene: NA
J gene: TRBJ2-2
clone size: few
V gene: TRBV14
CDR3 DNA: TGTGCCAGCAGCCAAGAGCACGGACTCACGAACACCGGGGAGCTGTTTTTT
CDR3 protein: CASSQEHGLTNTGELFF

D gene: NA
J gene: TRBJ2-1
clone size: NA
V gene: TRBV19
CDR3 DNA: TGTGCCAGTAGTATCCAACATCCCAAAGCGGCCCAGCAGTTCTTC
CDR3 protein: CASSIQHPKAAQQFF

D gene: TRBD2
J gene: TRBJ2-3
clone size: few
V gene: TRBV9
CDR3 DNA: TGTGCCAGCAGCCCTAGCGGGACCCCAGATACGCAGTATTTT
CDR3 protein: CASSPSGTPDTQYF

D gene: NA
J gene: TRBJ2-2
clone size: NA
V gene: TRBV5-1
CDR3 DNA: TGCGCCAGCAGTCGGAGCGGGGACACCACCGGGGAGCTGTTTTTT
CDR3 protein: CASSRSGDTTGELFF

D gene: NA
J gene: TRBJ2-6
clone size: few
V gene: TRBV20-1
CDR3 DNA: TGCAGTGCTAGAGATAGGGGGAGGGGGCATGGGGCCAACGTCCTGACTTTC
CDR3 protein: CSARDRGRGHGANVLTF

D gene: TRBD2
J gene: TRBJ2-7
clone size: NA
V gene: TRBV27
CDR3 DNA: TGTGCCAGCATAAGCCCGAGCGGGGCCGAGCAGTACTTC
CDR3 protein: CASISPSGAEQYF

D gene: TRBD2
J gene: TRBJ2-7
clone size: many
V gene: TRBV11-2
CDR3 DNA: TGTGCCAGCAGCTTGACTAGCGGGAGCTTCAACGAGCAGTACTTC
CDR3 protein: CASSLTSGSFNEQYF

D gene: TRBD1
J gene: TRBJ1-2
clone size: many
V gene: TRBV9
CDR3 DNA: TGTGCCAGCAGTGAGACAGGGGCCAACTATGGCTACACCTTC
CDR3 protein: CASSETGANYGYTF

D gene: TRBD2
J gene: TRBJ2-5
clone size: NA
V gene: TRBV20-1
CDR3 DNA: TGCAGTGCTAGAGCCGGGACTAGCGGAGAGACCCAGTACTTC
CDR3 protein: CSARAGTSGETQYF

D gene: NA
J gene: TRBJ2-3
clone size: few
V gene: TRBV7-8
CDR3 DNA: TGTGCCAGCAGCTTAGGGGCTGACACAGATACGCAGTATTTT
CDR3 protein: CASSLGADTDTQYF

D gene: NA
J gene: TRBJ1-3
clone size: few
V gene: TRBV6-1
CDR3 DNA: TGTGCCAGCAGTGAAGACCGCGTCTCTGGAAACACCATATATTTT
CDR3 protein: CASSEDRVSGNTIYF

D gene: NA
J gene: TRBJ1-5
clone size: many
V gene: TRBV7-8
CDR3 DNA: TGTGCCAGCAGCTTAGGGGACGGGAATCAGCCCCAGCATTTT
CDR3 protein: CASSLGDGNQPQHF

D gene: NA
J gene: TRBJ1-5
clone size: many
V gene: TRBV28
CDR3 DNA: TGTGCCAGCAGAGAGGGGAGGGTCAATCAGCCCCAGCATTTT
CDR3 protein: CASREGRVNQPQHF

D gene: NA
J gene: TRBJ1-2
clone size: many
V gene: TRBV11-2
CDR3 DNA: TGTGCCAGCAGCCTCCGGGACTCCCCGACTGGGGCCTATGGCTACACCTTC
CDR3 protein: CASSLRDSPTGAYGYTF

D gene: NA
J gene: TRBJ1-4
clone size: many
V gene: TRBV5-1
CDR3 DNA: TGCGCCAGCAGCGCCCAACCCGGGACAACTAATGAAAAACTGTTTTTT
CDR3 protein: CASSAQPGTTNEKLFF

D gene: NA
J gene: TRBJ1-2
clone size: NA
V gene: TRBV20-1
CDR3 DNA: TGCAGTGCTAGTCATGTGGGAAATGGCTACACCTTC
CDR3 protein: CSASHVGNGYTF

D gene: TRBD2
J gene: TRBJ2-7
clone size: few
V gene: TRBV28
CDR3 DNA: TGTGCCAGCAGTTCCCCGGATAGCGGGAGGGCCGTGGTGCAGTACTTC
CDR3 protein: CASSSPDSGRAVVQYF

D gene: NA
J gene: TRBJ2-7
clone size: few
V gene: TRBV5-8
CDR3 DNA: TGTGCCAGCAGCTTGGGAGGGGCGGCCTACGAGCAGTACTTC
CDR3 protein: CASSLGGAAYEQYF

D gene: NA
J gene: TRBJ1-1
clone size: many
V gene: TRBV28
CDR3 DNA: TGTGCCAGCAATAGGGTTAATATGAACACTGAAGCTTTCTTT
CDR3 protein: CASNRVNMNTEAFF

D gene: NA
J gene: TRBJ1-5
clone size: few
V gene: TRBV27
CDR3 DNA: TGTGCCAGCAGTCCGTGGGAGCCCCAGCATTTT
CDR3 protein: CASSPWEPQHF

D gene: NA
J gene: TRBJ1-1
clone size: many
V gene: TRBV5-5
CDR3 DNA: TGTGCCAGCAGCTTGTCGGTAGGAAGAACTGAAGCTTTCTTT
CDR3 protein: CASSLSVGRTEAFF

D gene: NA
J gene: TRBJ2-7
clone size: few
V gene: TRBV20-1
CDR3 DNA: TGCAGTGCTAGGTCGTCAGATGGTATCTACGAGCAGTACTTC
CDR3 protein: CSARSSDGIYEQYF

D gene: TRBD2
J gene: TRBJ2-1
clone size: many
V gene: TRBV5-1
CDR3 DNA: TGCGCCAGCAGCTTGGAGAGCGGGACTGACTATGAGCAGTTCTTC
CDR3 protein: CASSLESGTDYEQFF

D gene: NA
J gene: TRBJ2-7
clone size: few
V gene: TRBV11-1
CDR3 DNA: TGTGCCAGCAGCTTAGAGGGGGATTTGACGGGGCAGTACTTC
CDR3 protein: CASSLEGDLTGQYF

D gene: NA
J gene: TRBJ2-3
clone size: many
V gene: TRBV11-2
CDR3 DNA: TGTGCCAGCAGCTTTAGAGGCAGGGCGCACACAGATACGCAGTATTTT
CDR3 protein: CASSFRGRAHTDTQYF

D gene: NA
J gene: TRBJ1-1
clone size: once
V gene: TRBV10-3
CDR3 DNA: TGTGCCGCCCGGACAGTTAACACTGAAGCTTTCTTT
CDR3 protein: CAARTVNTEAFF

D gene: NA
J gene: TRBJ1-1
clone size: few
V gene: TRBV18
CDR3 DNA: TGTGCCAGCTCCTCGACGGGCCTAAGGGTGAACACTGAAGCTTTCTTT
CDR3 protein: CASSSTGLRVNTEAFF

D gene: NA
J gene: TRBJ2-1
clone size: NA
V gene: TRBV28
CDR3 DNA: TGTGCCAGCAGTTCCCCCTATGCACAGGGAAATGAGCAGTTCTTC
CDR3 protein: CASSSPYAQGNEQFF

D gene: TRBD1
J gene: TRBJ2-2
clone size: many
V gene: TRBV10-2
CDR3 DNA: TGCGCCAGCAGAGAGACAGGGGGTAGTTCCGGGGAGCTGTTTTTT
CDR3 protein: CASRETGGSSGELFF

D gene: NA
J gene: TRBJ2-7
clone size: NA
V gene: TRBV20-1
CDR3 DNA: TGCAGTGCCCGACTGGGGGGACAGCTAAGGAATACCACCTACGAGCAGTACTTC
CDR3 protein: CSARLGGQLRNTTYEQYF

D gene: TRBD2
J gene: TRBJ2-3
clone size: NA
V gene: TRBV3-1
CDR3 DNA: TGTGCCAGCAGCCAAGACCCAACAAACCTCGGACTAGCGGGAAGCACAGATACGCAGTATTTT
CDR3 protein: CASSQDPTNLGLAGSTDTQYF

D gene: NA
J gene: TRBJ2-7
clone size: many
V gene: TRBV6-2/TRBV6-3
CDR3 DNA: TGTGCCAGCCTTTTTCAACTAGCTGACGAGCAGTACTTC
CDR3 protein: CASLFQLADEQYF

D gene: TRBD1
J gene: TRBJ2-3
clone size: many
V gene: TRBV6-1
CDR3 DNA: TGTGCCAGCAGTGACTCGGGACAGGGGGTTCCCTTCACTCACGCAGATACGCAGTATTTT
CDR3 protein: CASSDSGQGVPFTHADTQYF

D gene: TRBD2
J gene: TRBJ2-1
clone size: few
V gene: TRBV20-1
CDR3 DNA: TGCAGTGCTAGTGAGCTAGCGGGAGCGTCTGCCTACAATGAGCAGTTCTTC
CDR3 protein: CSASELAGASAYNEQFF

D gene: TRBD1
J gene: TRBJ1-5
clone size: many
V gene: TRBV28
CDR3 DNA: TGTGCCAGCAGGTCCGGGACAGGAAAAAATCAGCCCCAGCATTTT
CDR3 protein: CASRSGTGKNQPQHF